The present TCR beta chain was sequenced within a study of cytomegalovirus exposure and HLA in healthy donors. As to this clone: No antigen is known for it.

Healthy bone marrow donors made up the cohort. General study findings and limits: HLA restriction was apparent for most CMV-associated TCR beta chains in a later analysis. TCR sequences were mostly rare, though some public TCRs occurred in many donors.

Germline CDR1 LNHDA, CDR2 SQIVND (reference sequence). Trimming took 6 bases from V and 9 from J, leaving 14 bases between them. The CDR3 consists of 12 residues. PCR used 60 Vbeta primers and 13 Jbeta primers. Some clones are missing from TCRdb's copy, which holds only in-frame ones; the method was immunoSEQ multiplex PCR. The sample lists under 200,000 clones; roughly 80% were seen once. V gene TRBV19 combines with J gene TRBJ1-1, with unresolved D. The TCR originated in a woman aged 45-60 years in good health and CMV-seronegative. Source material: PBMCs. CDR3 sequence reads: CASRIGREQAFF. CDR3 nucleotides: TGTGCCAGTAGAATTGGGCGGGAGCAAGCTTTCTTT. The variable domain in full, with the rest retrieved from reference TRBV19 and TRBJ1-1, is DGGITQSPKYLFRKEGQNVTLSCEQNLNHDAMYWYRQDPGQGLRLIYYSQIVNDFQKGDIAEGYSVSREKKESFPLTVTSAQKNPTAFYLCASRIGREQAFFGQGTRLTVV.